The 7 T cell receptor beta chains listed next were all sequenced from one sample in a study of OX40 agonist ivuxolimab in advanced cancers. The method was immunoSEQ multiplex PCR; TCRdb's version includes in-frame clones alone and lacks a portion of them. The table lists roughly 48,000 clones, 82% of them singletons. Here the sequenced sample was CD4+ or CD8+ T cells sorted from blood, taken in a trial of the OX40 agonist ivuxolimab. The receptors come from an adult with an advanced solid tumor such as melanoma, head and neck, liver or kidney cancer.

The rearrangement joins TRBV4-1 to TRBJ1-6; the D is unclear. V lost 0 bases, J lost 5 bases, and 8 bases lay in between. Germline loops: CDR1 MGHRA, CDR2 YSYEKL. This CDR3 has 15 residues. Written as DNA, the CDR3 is TGCGCCAGCAGCCAAGAGGGGAGGGATAATTCACCCCTCCACTTT. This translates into CASSQEGRDNSPLHF.

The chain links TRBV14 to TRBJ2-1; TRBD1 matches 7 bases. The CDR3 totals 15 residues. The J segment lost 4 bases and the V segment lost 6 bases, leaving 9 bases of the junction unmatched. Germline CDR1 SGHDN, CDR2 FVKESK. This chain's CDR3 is CASSPLDRRYNEQFF. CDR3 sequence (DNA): TGTGCCAGCAGTCCTCTGGACAGGAGATACAATGAGCAGTTCTTC. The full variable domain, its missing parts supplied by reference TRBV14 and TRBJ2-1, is EAGVTQFPSHSVIEKGQTVTLRCDPISGHDNLYWYRRVMGKEIKFLLHFVKESKQDESGMPNNRFLAERTGGTYSTLKVQPAELEDSGVYFCASSPLDRRYNEQFFGPGTRLTVL.

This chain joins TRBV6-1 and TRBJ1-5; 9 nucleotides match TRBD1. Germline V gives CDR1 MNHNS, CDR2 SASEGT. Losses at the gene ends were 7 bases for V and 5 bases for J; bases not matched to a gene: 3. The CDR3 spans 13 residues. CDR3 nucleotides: TGTGCCAGCATGTGGACAGGGGATCAGCCCCAGCATTTT. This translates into CASMWTGDQPQHF.

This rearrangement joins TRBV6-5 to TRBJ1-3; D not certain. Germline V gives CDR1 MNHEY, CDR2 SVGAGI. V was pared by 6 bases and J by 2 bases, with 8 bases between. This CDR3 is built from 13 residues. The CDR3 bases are TGTGCCAGCAGGGAGAACACTGGAAACACCATATATTTT. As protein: CASRENTGNTIYF.

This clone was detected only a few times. The CDR3 sequence: CASRTTGTGNTIYF. In DNA form, the CDR3 reads TGTGCCAGCAGAACTACAGGGACCGGAAACACCATATATTTT. The chain carries TRBV2 and TRBJ1-3, with a possible D match to TRBD1 (6 bases). This CDR3 has 14 amino acids. Trimming cost V 6 bases and J 4 bases, with 13 bases left between them. In germline, CDR1 is SNHLY, CDR2 FYNNEI.

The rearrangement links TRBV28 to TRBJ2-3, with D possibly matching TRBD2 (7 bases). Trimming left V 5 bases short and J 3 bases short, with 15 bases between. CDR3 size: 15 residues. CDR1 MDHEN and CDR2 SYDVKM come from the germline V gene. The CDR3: CASSPRGAGTDTQYF. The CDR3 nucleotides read TGTGCCAGCAGTCCCCGGGGGGCGGGGACAGATACGCAGTATTTT.

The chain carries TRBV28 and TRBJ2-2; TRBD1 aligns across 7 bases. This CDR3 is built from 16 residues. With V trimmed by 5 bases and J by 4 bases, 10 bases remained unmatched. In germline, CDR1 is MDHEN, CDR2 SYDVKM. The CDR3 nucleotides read TGTGCCAGCAGTCAAAATACAGGGGTTGCCACCGGGGAGCTGTTTTTT. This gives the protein CASSQNTGVATGELFF.